Presented here are 22 T cell receptor beta chains from one specimen sequenced in a study of shared clonotypes between healthy human individuals. TCRdb's table, derived via immunoSEQ multiplex PCR, lists solely in-frame clones and lacks some. The sample yields 550,000 to 850,000 clones, 72% seen once. The specimen sequenced was memory CD4+ T cells sorted from blood. Sample subset: CD45RA-negative fraction. The receptors here all came from a woman in her 30s in good health.

About this clone itself: This may be a read error: a much more frequent sequence differs by one nucleotide. The chain uses TRBV25-1 and TRBJ2-7; D may match TRBD1 or TRBD2 (6 bases each). V was cut by 6 bases and J by 3 bases, with 24 bases left in between. Germline CDR1 and CDR2: MGHDK and SYGVNS. The CDR3 extends over 17 amino acids. This chain's CDR3 is CASRGGSGWGTYYEQYF. The CDR3 region has the DNA TGTGCCAGCAGGGGGGGCAGCGGGTGGGGGACCTACTACGAGCAGTACTTC.

DNA of the CDR3: TGTGCCAGCAGCGGATTTACAAGACGGAGAGGTGACTATGGCTACACCTTC. Protein sequence: CASSGFTRRRGDYGYTF. J is TRBJ1-2 and V is TRBV7-2; D is unclear. The CDR3 length is 17 residues. Germline V gene sequence: CDR1 SGHTA, CDR2 FQGNSA. V lost 5 bases to trimming and J lost 3 bases, with 22 bases between them.

On this clone itself: A junction end diverges from the germline sequence, so it may reflect a read error. V usage is TRBV30 and J usage is TRBJ1-6, with TRBD1 matching 7 bases. This CDR3 comprises 17 residues. Germline V lookup: CDR1 GTSNPN, CDR2 SVGIG (reference sequence). Here the CDR3 reads CARRQGRQSSYNSPLHF. The CDR3 DNA follows: TGTGCCCGGAGACAGGGTCGCCAGAGCTCCTATAATTCACCCCTCCACTTT.

Only one count was recorded for this clone. This sequence joins TRBV21-1 and TRBJ2-5; TRBD2, the table's D call, lacks a check against the DNA. TRBV21-1 corresponds to a pseudogene. The CDR3 is made up of 17 amino acids. CDR3: CASSKGLTSGRTETQYF. In nucleotides, the CDR3 is TGTGCCAGCAGCAAAGGGTTAACTAGCGGGAGGACGGAGACCCAGTACTTC.

The chain joins TRBV10-3 to TRBJ2-7, with 8 bases identical to TRBD1. The junction had 10 bases not matched to a gene; V was cut back by 10 bases and J by 5 bases. Germline values: CDR1 ENHRY, CDR2 SYGVKD. The CDR3 runs 13 residues. The CDR3 region is CATAQGGGDEQYF. The CDR3 DNA reads TGTGCCACTGCACAGGGGGGAGGCGACGAGCAGTACTTC.

CDR3 in DNA: TGTGCCAGCAGCTTAGAGGGGTTTAGCGGGCCGGCTGATACGCAGTATTTT. This translates into CASSLEGFSGPADTQYF. The V gene is TRBV11-2, the J gene TRBJ2-3; 7 positions match TRBD2. The CDR3 sequence is 17 residues long. Trimming cost V 0 bases and J 6 bases; bases outside gene matches: 12. The germline V gene encodes CDR1 SGHAT and CDR2 FQNNGV.

This chain connects TRBV7-8 to TRBJ2-7; TRBD2 is a possible D gene (6 bases). This CDR3 contains 15 residues. The germline V and J ends were trimmed by 6 bases and 3 bases, with 18 bases remaining between them. The V gene's germline CDR1 is SGHVS and CDR2 FQNEAQ. The CDR3 region is CASRQGGGMVYEQYF. The CDR3 bases are TGTGCCAGCAGACAAGGCGGCGGGATGGTCTACGAGCAGTACTTC.

The rearrangement links TRBV11-2 to TRBJ2-3; D remains ambiguous. Germline lookup yields CDR1 SGHAT and CDR2 FQNNGV. This CDR3 is built from 12 residues. V was shortened by 3 bases and J by 4 bases, with 5 bases between the two germline ends. CDR3 coding DNA: TGTGCCAGCAGCTTTAGGTCAGATACGCAGTATTTT. This encodes CASSFRSDTQYF.

The chain has TRBV5-6 and TRBJ1-2; D gene unclear. Germline loops: CDR1 SGHDT, CDR2 YYEEEE. The CDR3 is 15 residues long. The V end was cut by 2 bases, the J end by 5 bases, with 16 bases between. The CDR3 here is CASSLPGWSWYGYTF. The CDR3 DNA reads TGTGCCAGCAGCTTACCGGGGTGGTCCTGGTATGGCTACACCTTC.

This clone was observed a handful of times. The gene calls are TRBV27 and TRBJ2-1; the match to TRBD2 covers 11 bases. CDR3 length: 16 amino acids. Germline CDR1 MNHEY, CDR2 SMNVEV (reference sequence). Unmatched junction bases numbered 14, after V lost 8 bases and J lost 8 bases. The chain's CDR3 is CASGRMASGRRDEQFF. The CDR3, as DNA: TGTGCCAGCGGACGTATGGCTAGCGGGAGGCGGGATGAGCAGTTCTTC.

This clone was detected ten times or more. The gene calls are TRBV11-2 and TRBJ2-3; 11 bases match TRBD2. Unmatched junction bases numbered 8, after V lost 5 bases and J lost 4 bases. Germline V gene data show CDR1 as SGHAT and CDR2 as FQNNGV. CDR3 length: 16 residues. CDR3 nucleotides: TGTGCCAGCAGCCCAGCTAGCGGGAGGATCCCAGATACGCAGTATTTT. Protein sequence: CASSPASGRIPDTQYF.

This rearrangement joins TRBV7-9 to TRBJ2-1, with D possibly being TRBD1 or TRBD2 (5 bases each). The V and J ends lost 5 bases and 8 bases respectively, with 13 bases between them. In germline, CDR1 is SEHNR, CDR2 FQNEAQ (reference sequence). This CDR3 region has 13 residues. CDR3 amino acids: CASSLRGTYEQFF. The CDR3 DNA reads TGTGCCAGCAGCCTCCGTGGGACCTATGAGCAGTTCTTC.

This clone was counted a few times. At the DNA level, this CDR3 is encoded by other sequences in the same sample as well. The rearrangement uses TRBV2 and TRBJ1-5; unclear D gene. Germline lookup yields CDR1 SNHLY and CDR2 FYNNEI. This CDR3 has 14 residues. V gave up 4 bases and J gave up 5 bases, with 12 bases separating them. As DNA, the CDR3 is TGTGCCAGCAGTGGGAATTCGGGAGATCAGCCCCAGCATTTT. Amino acids: CASSGNSGDQPQHF.

The CDR3 is CASSPQLAGVNEQFF. CDR3 bases: TGTGCCAGCAGCCCCCAACTAGCGGGGGTAAATGAGCAGTTCTTC. The chain has TRBV14 and TRBJ2-1; 11 nucleotides match TRBD2. The germline CDR1 and CDR2 sequences are SGHDN and FVKESK. The CDR3 contains 15 residues. The J segment lost 7 bases and the V segment lost 4 bases, leaving 6 bases of the junction unmatched.

This clone was seen at least ten times. In the same sample, other DNA sequences code for this CDR3. The chain employs TRBV30 and TRBJ1-2; D is unclear. V was shortened by 0 bases and J by 7 bases, with 12 bases between the two germline ends. The CDR3 consists of 13 residues. CDR1 is GTSNPN, CDR2 SVGIG, per germline (reference sequence). CDR3 nucleotides: TGTGCCTGGAGTGTAACGGGCTCGGGTGGCTACACCTTC. This gives the protein CAWSVTGSGGYTF.

The rearrangement uses TRBV5-1 and TRBJ2-5; TRBD2 matches at 8 bases. The germline gives CDR1 SGHRS, CDR2 YFSETQ. The CDR3 is made up of 15 amino acids. V shed 4 bases, J shed 3 bases, and the junction held 8 bases outside the gene matches. The DNA for the CDR3 is TGCGCCAGCAGCCCGTTAACAGCGGGAGAAGAGACCCAGTACTTC. It encodes CASSPLTAGEETQYF.

This chain links TRBV7-7 with TRBJ2-5, with TRBD2 as a possible D gene (6 bases). Trimming removed 4 bases at V and 2 bases at J, with 14 bases between. The CDR3 consists of 15 residues. From germline, CDR1 is SSHAT and CDR2 FNYEAQ (reference sequence). The CDR3 is CASSSKLAVQETQYF. The CDR3 coding sequence is TGTGCCAGCAGCTCCAAATTAGCGGTACAAGAGACCCAGTACTTC.

The V gene is TRBV14, the J gene TRBJ2-7; D possibly corresponds to TRBD2 (5 bases). In germline, CDR1 is SGHDN, CDR2 FVKESK. The CDR3 has 13 amino acids. V was pared by 1 base and J by 6 bases, with 10 bases between. CDR3 sequence (DNA): TGTGCCAGCAGCCAAGTGAGGGTTGGCGAGCAGTACTTC. Encoded protein: CASSQVRVGEQYF. Variable domain in full (rest from reference TRBV14 and TRBJ2-7): EAGVTQFPSHSVIEKGQTVTLRCDPISGHDNLYWYRRVMGKEIKFLLHFVKESKQDESGMPNNRFLAERTGGTYSTLKVQPAELEDSGVYFCASSQVRVGEQYFGPGTRLTVT.

This clone has a single count. This sequence joins TRBV5-1 and TRBJ1-5; 7 nucleotides align to TRBD1. The CDR3 runs 14 residues. V lost 2 bases to trimming and J lost 7 bases; unmatched junction nucleotides: 6. Germline V gene sequence: CDR1 SGHRS, CDR2 YFSETQ. CDR3 nucleotides: TGCGCCAGCAGCTTCACAGGGGCAGGCCAGCCCCAGCATTTT. Translation gives CASSFTGAGQPQHF.

This clone has just a few counts. V and J are TRBV19 and TRBJ1-3, with D uncertain. Per germline, CDR1 LNHDA and CDR2 SQIVND (reference sequence). V dropped 6 bases and J dropped 0 bases, with 9 bases sitting between them. The CDR3 is made up of 14 amino acids. CDR3 region: CASRNSGSGNTIYF. In nucleotides, the CDR3 is TGTGCCAGTAGAAACAGCGGCTCTGGAAACACCATATATTTT.

This chain uses TRBV2 with TRBJ2-4, with 7 bases that match TRBD2. This CDR3 comprises 15 residues. Unmatched junction bases numbered 7, after V lost 8 bases and J lost 0 bases. Germline V gene data show CDR1 as SNHLY and CDR2 as FYNNEI. The CDR3 nucleotides read TGTGCCAGCTCGGGGGAGGGGATAGCCAAAAACATTCAGTACTTC. This sequence encodes CASSGEGIAKNIQYF.

This clone appeared once. The genes are TRBV5-1 and TRBJ2-7; no firm D call. CDR1 SGHRS and CDR2 YFSETQ come from the germline V gene. V was trimmed by 3 bases and J by 6 bases, leaving 10 bases between them. This CDR3 is built from 12 residues. Here the CDR3 DNA reads TGCGCCAGCAGCTCTTGGTCACGCGAGCAGTACTTC. It is translated as CASSSWSREQYF.